Shown below are 26 T cell receptor beta chains from a single sample sequenced in a study of T-cell memory formation after mild COVID-19. MiXCR, applied by TCRdb to the 5' RACE reads, yields one record per CDR3 protein. Altogether roughly 80,000 distinct CDR3 sequences are present, approximately 25% being singletons, with the ten largest covering roughly 40%. The sequenced sample was PBMCs or a T cell subset sorted from them (not recorded which). All receptors come from a man aged 18-30 years who had mild COVID-19 (a few samples of this study predate the infection). Cell type and time point are not known.

This clonotype was counted only a few times. V usage is TRBV6-6 and J usage is TRBJ1-6, with D unresolved. V was shortened by 3 bases and J by 1 base, with 10 bases between the two germline ends. Germline CDR1 is MNHNY and CDR2 is SVGAGI (reference sequence). This CDR3 is 16 amino acids long. CDR3 residues: CASSYRESSYNSPLHF. Written as DNA, the CDR3 is TGTGCCAGCAGTTATCGGGAATCATCCTATAATTCACCCCTCCACTTT.

J is TRBJ2-2 and V is TRBV4-3, with D uncertain. V gave up 4 bases and J gave up 6 bases, with 12 bases separating them. CDR3 size: 14 residues. Germline CDR1 and CDR2: LGHNA and YSLEER. The CDR3 region has the DNA TGCGCCAGCAGCCTAAGTTACGGCTCCGGGGAGCTGTTTTTT. Protein product: CASSLSYGSGELFF.

The chain recombines TRBV9 with TRBJ2-1, with 7 bases that match TRBD1. This CDR3 contains 13 residues. Germline V gene data show CDR1 as SGDLS and CDR2 as YYNGEE. V dropped 3 bases and J dropped 15; count of bases not matched to a gene: 12. CDR3 nucleotides: TGTGCCAGCAGCGGCCAATATCAGGGGGATCTGTTCTTC. Translation gives CASSGQYQGDLFF.

This clonotype is medium-sized. The chain has TRBV5-1 and TRBJ2-2, with a possible D match to TRBD2 (6 bases). The germline gives CDR1 SGHRS, CDR2 YFSETQ. This CDR3 spans 14 amino acids. Trimming left V 2 bases short and J 2 bases short, with 7 bases between. The CDR3 region is CASSLGTNTGELFF. DNA for the CDR3: TGCGCCAGCAGCTTAGGGACTAACACCGGGGAGCTGTTTTTT.

This clonotype has just a few counts. The CDR3 spells CASSLGSSGQETQYF. Here the CDR3 DNA reads TGCGCCAGCAGCTTGGGGTCTAGCGGCCAAGAGACCCAGTACTTC. The chain is built from TRBV5-1 and TRBJ2-5; 7 bases map to TRBD2. The germline V gene has CDR1 SGHRS and CDR2 YFSETQ. V shed 0 bases, J shed 1 base, and the junction held 3 bases outside the gene matches. The CDR3 covers 15 residues.

Points on this clonotype: Compared with germline, one end of the junction differs, possibly owing to a read error. This chain links TRBV12-3 or TRBV12-4 with TRBJ1-3; D is undetermined. CDR3 length: 8 residues. In DNA, the CDR3 is TGTGCCAGCAGCCCATCACATTTT. This codes for CASSPSHF.

The V call is TRBV7-2, the J call TRBJ2-7, with 9 bases identical to TRBD2. J lost 2 bases, V lost 7 bases, and 6 bases had no gene match. Germline loops: CDR1 SGHTA, CDR2 FQGNSA. The CDR3 loop spans 14 amino acids. The CDR3 here is CASTSGGSTYEQYF. Written as DNA, the CDR3 is TGTGCCAGCACCAGCGGGGGGTCCACCTACGAGCAGTACTTC.

This clonotype was counted between two and nine times. The V and J genes are TRBV28 and TRBJ2-1; D is undetermined. The germline V and J ends were trimmed by 1 base and 0 bases, with 7 bases remaining between them. The CDR3 sequence is 15 residues long. Germline loops: CDR1 MDHEN, CDR2 SYDVKM. The CDR3 region is CASSLLPSSYNEQFF. In DNA form, the CDR3 reads TGTGCCAGCAGTTTATTGCCGAGCTCCTACAATGAGCAGTTCTTC.

In its sample, this clonotype was seen once. The chain combines TRBV6-2 or TRBV6-3 with TRBJ2-2; TRBD1 aligns across 9 bases. This CDR3 spans 14 amino acids. Germline V lookup: CDR1 MNHEY, CDR2 SVGEGT. After removal of 4 bases from V and 5 bases from J, the junction contained 2 bases not matched to a gene. CDR3 loop: CASSWDRVTGELFF. The DNA of the CDR3 is TGTGCCAGCAGTTGGGACAGGGTGACCGGGGAGCTGTTTTTT.

This clonotype occurred a few times. The chain carries TRBV29-1 and TRBJ2-5, with D uncertain. The V end lost 3 bases, the J end lost 2 bases, and 10 bases lay between the germline ends. The germline gives CDR1 SQVTM, CDR2 ANQGSEA. This CDR3 comprises 13 residues. CDR3 nucleotides: TGCAGCGTTGATGGTTGGCAGCAAGAGACCCAGTACTTC. Translating gives CSVDGWQQETQYF.

This clonotype came up a few times. The gene calls are TRBV4-1 and TRBJ1-4; 8 positions agree with TRBD1. Germline CDR1 reads MGHRA; CDR2 reads YSYEKL. The CDR3 contains 15 residues. V lost 0 bases, J lost 8 bases, and 5 bases stayed unmatched. Here the CDR3 DNA reads TGCGCCAGCAGCCAAGAGCGGACAGGGATCGAAAAACTGTTTTTT. It specifies CASSQERTGIEKLFF.

This clonotype was seen a few times. The rearrangement links TRBV14 to TRBJ2-2; TRBD1 might be the D (5 bases). V lost 2 bases and J 3 bases, leaving 19 bases between the germline ends. Per germline, CDR1 SGHDN and CDR2 FVKESK. There are 18 residues in the CDR3. CDR3 bases: TGTGCCAGCAGCCAAAACCCCCAGGGCCGTATGGACACCGGGGAGCTGTTTTTT. Translating gives CASSQNPQGRMDTGELFF.

This clonotype appeared a few times. The chain couples TRBV20-1 to TRBJ2-7, with D uncertain. The CDR3 runs 10 residues. V lost 8 bases and J 8 bases, leaving 13 bases between the germline ends. CDR1 DFQATT and CDR2 SNEGSKA come from the germline V gene (reference sequence). The CDR3 loop is CSPDGYQQYV. The CDR3 nucleotides read TGCAGTCCTGACGGTTACCAGCAGTACGTC.

This clonotype has a handful of counts. The genes are TRBV9 and TRBJ2-1; 10 bases align to TRBD1. This CDR3 is 15 amino acids long. The V and J ends lost 5 bases and 3 bases, in that order; junction bases with no gene match: 5. CDR1 is SGDLS, CDR2 YYNGEE, per germline. For the CDR3, the DNA is TGTGCCAGCAGTGAGGACAGGGGGTTCTACAATGAGCAGTTCTTC. This gives the protein CASSEDRGFYNEQFF.

This clonotype was counted between two and nine times. This chain connects TRBV27 to TRBJ2-7, with 8 bases lining up with TRBD1. CDR1 is MNHEY, CDR2 SMNVEV, per germline (reference sequence). J was trimmed by 4 bases and V by 6 bases; bases with no gene match: 5. This CDR3 spans 13 amino acids. The CDR3 nucleotides read TGTGCCAGCAGCCCCGGGACAGGTTACGAGCAGTACGTC. Protein: CASSPGTGYEQYV.

The CDR3 is CASSRGTKTEAFF. CDR3 in DNA: TGCGCCAGCAGCCGCGGGACAAAAACTGAAGCTTTCTTT. The J gene is TRBJ1-1, the V gene TRBV4-3; the D gene is possibly TRBD1 (6 bases). The CDR3 is made up of 13 amino acids. Germline loops: CDR1 LGHNA, CDR2 YSLEER. The V and J ends lost 4 bases and 5 bases respectively, with 11 bases between them.

This clonotype appeared a few times. The J gene is TRBJ1-5, the V gene TRBV7-6, with 9 bases aligning to TRBD1. CDR1 and CDR2 (germline): SGHVS, FNYEAQ. There are 14 residues in the CDR3. Trimming removed 1 base from V and 5 bases from J; junction bases left unmatched: 0. Here the CDR3 reads CASSLGDRDQPQHF. In DNA form, the CDR3 reads TGTGCCAGCAGCTTAGGGGACAGGGATCAGCCCCAGCATTTT.

This clonotype has just a few counts. The V and J genes are TRBV5-6 and TRBJ2-7, with TRBD1 as a possible D gene (6 bases). V was shortened by 6 bases and J by 0 bases, with 10 bases between the two germline ends. The CDR3 has 13 amino acids. Germline loops: CDR1 SGHDT, CDR2 YYEEEE. The CDR3 loop is CASNSDSSYEQYF. CDR3 DNA: TGTGCCAGCAACTCGGACAGCTCCTACGAGCAGTACTTC. Variable domain in full (rest from reference TRBV5-6 and TRBJ2-7): DAGVTQSPTHLIKTRGQQVTLRCSPKSGHDTVSWYQQALGQGPQFIFQYYEEEERQRGNFPDRFSGHQFPNYSSELNVNALLLGDSALYLCASNSDSSYEQYFGPGTRLTVT.

Only one count was recorded for this clonotype. The V call is TRBV20-1, the J call TRBJ2-1, with D perhaps TRBD2 (5 bases). Between the trimmed V and J ends, which lost 2 bases and 2 bases, there was a span of 19 bases. The germline CDR1 and CDR2 sequences are DFQATT and SNEGSKA (reference sequence). The length of the CDR3 is 17 residues. The CDR3 nucleotides read TGCAGTGCTAGACCACACCCCCGTGAGGGCACCTACAATGAGCAGTTCTTC. This codes for CSARPHPREGTYNEQFF.

This clonotype was counted only a few times. The chain links TRBV12-3 or TRBV12-4 to TRBJ1-1, with a possible D match to TRBD1 (6 bases). This CDR3 is 13 amino acids long. Trimming removed 6 bases at V and 1 base at J, with 9 bases between. The CDR3: CASRGAKNTEAFF. CDR3 coding DNA: TGTGCCAGCAGGGGGGCGAAGAACACTGAAGCTTTCTTT.

The chain employs TRBV6-4 and TRBJ2-1; possibly TRBD2 for D (5 bases). Looked up from germline, CDR1 is MRHNA and CDR2 is SNTAGT. V lost 3 bases and J lost 3, with 9 bases in between. There are 14 residues in the CDR3. CDR3 in amino acids: CASSEAGRYNEQFF. CDR3 nucleotides: TGTGCCAGCAGTGAGGCGGGCCGCTACAATGAGCAGTTCTTC.

This clonotype was seen a few times. V and J are TRBV7-9 and TRBJ2-3, with TRBD2 as a possible D gene (6 bases). Germline V CDR1 and CDR2: SEHNR, FQNEAQ (reference sequence). V was trimmed by 5 bases and J by 4 bases, leaving 13 bases between them. This CDR3 is 14 amino acids long. CDR3 loop: CASSPTPGADTQYF. The DNA for the CDR3 is TGTGCCAGCAGCCCCACGCCGGGGGCAGATACGCAGTATTTT.

The V gene is TRBV7-6, the J gene TRBJ2-2; D possibly corresponds to TRBD1 (6 bases). The V end lost 8 bases, the J end lost 9 bases, and 13 bases lay between the germline ends. The CDR3 is 12 residues long. Germline CDR1 is SGHVS and CDR2 is FNYEAQ. The CDR3 sequence is CASGGISRELFF. The CDR3 DNA reads as TGTGCCAGCGGGGGCATTAGTAGGGAGCTGTTTTTT. Filled out from reference TRBV7-6 and TRBJ2-2, the complete variable domain reads GAGVSQSPRYKVTKRGQDVALRCDPISGHVSLYWYRQALGQGPEFLTYFNYEAQQDKSGLPNDRFSAERPEGSISTLTIQRTEQRDSAMYRCASGGISRELFFGEGSRLTVL.

The gene calls are TRBV5-1 and TRBJ2-5, with D perhaps being TRBD1 or TRBD2 (5 bases each). V lost 2 bases and J 0 bases, leaving 11 bases between the germline ends. In germline, CDR1 is SGHRS, CDR2 YFSETQ. The CDR3 sequence is 15 residues long. CDR3 loop: CASSLDGTYQETQYF. CDR3 DNA sequence: TGCGCCAGCAGCTTAGACGGGACCTACCAAGAGACCCAGTACTTC.

V and J are TRBV27 and TRBJ2-7, with TRBD1 matching 8 bases. Looked up from germline, CDR1 is MNHEY and CDR2 is SMNVEV (reference sequence). After removal of 8 bases from V and 1 base from J, the junction contained 7 bases not matched to a gene. The CDR3 sequence is 14 residues long. The CDR3 region is CASSATGESYEQYV. For the CDR3, the DNA is TGTGCCAGCTCAGCGACAGGGGAGTCCTACGAGCAGTACGTC.

This clonotype was seen repeatedly, ten times or more. This chain uses TRBV6-5 with TRBJ1-2, with TRBD1 matching over 8 bases. Losses at the gene ends were 6 bases for V and 3 bases for J; bases not matched to a gene: 6. Germline CDR1 and CDR2: MNHEY and SVGAGI. CDR3 size: 14 residues. The CDR3 DNA follows: TGTGCCAGCAGAGTGACAGGGGTTGACTATGGCTACACCTTC. This codes for CASRVTGVDYGYTF.